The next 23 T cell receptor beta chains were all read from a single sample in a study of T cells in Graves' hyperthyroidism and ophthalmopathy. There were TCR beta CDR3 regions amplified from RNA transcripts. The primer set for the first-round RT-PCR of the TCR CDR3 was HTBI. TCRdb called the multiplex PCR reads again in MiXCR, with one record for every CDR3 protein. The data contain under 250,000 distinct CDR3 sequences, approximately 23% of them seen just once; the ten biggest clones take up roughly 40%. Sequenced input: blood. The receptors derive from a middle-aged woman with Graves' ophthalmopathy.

The CDR3 DNA reads as TGTGCCAGCAGTTACTCGAGGGGTACAGAGACCCAGTACTTC. This codes for CASSYSRGTETQYF. The chain has TRBV6-2 or TRBV6-3 and TRBJ2-5; D tentatively reads TRBD1 or TRBD2 (5 bases each). Germline V gene sequence: CDR1 MNHEY, CDR2 SVGEGT. Trimming took 0 bases from V and 4 from J, leaving 9 bases between them. The CDR3 runs 14 residues.

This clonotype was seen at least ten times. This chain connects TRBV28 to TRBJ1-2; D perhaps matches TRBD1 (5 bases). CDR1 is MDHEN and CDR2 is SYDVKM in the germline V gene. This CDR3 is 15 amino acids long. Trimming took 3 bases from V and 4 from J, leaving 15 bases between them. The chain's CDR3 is CASSFTGRGPYGYTF. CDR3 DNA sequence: TGTGCCAGCAGTTTCACCGGGAGGGGTCCCTATGGCTACACCTTC.

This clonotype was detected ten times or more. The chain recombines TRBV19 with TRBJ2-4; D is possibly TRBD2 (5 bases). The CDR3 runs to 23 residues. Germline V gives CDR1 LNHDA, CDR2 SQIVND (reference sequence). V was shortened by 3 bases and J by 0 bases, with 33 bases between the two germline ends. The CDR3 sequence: CASSMKGPIRGRTSLLAKNIQYF. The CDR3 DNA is TGTGCCAGTAGTATGAAAGGACCCATTCGAGGGAGAACCTCCCTCCTAGCCAAAAACATTCAGTACTTC.

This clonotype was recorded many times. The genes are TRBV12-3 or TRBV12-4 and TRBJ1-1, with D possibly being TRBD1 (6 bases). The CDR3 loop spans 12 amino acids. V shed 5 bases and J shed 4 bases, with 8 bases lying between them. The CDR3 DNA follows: TGTGCCAGCAGTCGACAGGTCACTGAAGCTTTCTTT. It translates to CASSRQVTEAFF.

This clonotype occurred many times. CDR3 loop: CASTPTGVGQPQHF. DNA for the CDR3: TGTGCCAGCACGCCCACAGGGGTGGGTCAGCCCCAGCATTTT. The chain employs TRBV12-3 or TRBV12-4 and TRBJ1-5, with 7 bases matching TRBD1. V gave up 7 bases and J gave up 6 bases; unmatched junction bases: 9. This CDR3 is built from 14 residues.

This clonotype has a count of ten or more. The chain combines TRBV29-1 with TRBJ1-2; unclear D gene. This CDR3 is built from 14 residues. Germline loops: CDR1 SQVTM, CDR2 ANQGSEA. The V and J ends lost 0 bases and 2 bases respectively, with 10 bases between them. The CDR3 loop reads CSVEDLDVNYGYTF. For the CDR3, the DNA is TGCAGCGTTGAAGATTTGGACGTAAACTATGGCTACACCTTC.

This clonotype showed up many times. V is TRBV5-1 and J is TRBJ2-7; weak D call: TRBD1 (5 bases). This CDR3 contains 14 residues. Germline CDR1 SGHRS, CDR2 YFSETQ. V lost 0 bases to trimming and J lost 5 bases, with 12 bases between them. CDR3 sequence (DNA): TGCGCCAGCAGCTTGGTACAGGCTCAAGACGAGCAGTACTTC. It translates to CASSLVQAQDEQYF.

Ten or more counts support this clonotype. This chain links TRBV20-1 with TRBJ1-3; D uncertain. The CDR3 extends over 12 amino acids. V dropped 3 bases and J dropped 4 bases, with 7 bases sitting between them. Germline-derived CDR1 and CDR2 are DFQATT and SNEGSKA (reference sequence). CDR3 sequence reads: CSASDDGNTIYF. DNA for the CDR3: TGCAGTGCTAGTGACGACGGAAACACCATATATTTT.

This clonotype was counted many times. The CDR3 loop reads CASSYGTGIYEQYF. In nucleotides, the CDR3 is TGTGCCAGCAGTTACGGGACAGGGATATACGAGCAGTACTTC. The chain carries TRBV6-5 and TRBJ2-7, with 9 bases identical to TRBD1. The CDR3 spans 14 residues. Per the germline V gene, CDR1 is MNHEY and CDR2 is SVGAGI. V was pared by 2 bases and J by 4 bases, with 3 bases of the junction left unmatched.

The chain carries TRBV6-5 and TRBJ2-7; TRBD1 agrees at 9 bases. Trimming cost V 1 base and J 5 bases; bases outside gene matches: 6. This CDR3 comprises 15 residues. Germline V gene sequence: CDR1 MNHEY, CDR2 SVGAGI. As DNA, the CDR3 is TGTGCCAGCAGTTACTTGGGGACAGGGCAAGACGAGCAGTACTTC. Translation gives CASSYLGTGQDEQYF.

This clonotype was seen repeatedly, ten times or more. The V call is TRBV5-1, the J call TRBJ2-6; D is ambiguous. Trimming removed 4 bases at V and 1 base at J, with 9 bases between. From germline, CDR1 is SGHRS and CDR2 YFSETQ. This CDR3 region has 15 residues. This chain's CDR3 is CASSGQESGANVLTF. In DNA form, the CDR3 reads TGCGCCAGCAGCGGTCAGGAGTCTGGGGCCAACGTCCTGACTTTC.

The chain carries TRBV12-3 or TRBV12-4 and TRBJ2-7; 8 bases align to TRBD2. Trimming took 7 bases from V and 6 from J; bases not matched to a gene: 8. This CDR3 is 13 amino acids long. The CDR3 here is CASTRGGAGEQYF. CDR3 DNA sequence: TGTGCCAGCACCCGGGGGGGCGCGGGCGAGCAGTACTTC.

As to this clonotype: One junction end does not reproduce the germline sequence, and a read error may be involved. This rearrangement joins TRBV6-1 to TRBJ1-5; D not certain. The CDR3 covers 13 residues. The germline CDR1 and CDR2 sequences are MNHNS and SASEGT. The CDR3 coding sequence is TGTGCCAGCGGTGAAGTGGACGGGCGGCCCCAGCATTTT. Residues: CASGEVDGRPQHF.

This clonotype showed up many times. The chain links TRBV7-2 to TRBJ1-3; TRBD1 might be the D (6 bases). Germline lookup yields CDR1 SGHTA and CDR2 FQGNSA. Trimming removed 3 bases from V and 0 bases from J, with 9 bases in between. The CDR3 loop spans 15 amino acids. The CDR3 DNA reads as TGTGCCAGCAGCTTGGACAGTTACTCTGGAAACACCATATATTTT. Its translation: CASSLDSYSGNTIYF.

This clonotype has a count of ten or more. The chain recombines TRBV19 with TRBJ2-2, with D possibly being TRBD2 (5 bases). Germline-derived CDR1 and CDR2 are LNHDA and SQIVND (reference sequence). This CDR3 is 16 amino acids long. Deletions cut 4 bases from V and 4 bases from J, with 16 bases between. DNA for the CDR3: TGTGCCAGTAGTACCAGACCGGGAACAACCACCGGGGAGCTGTTTTTT. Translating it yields CASSTRPGTTTGELFF.

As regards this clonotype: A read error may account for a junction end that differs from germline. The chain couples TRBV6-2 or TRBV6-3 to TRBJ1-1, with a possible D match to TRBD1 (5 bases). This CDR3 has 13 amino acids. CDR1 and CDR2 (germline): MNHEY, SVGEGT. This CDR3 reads CASRDGGTTEASF. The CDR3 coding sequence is TGTGCCAGCAGGGACGGGGGGACCACTGAAGCTTCCTTT.

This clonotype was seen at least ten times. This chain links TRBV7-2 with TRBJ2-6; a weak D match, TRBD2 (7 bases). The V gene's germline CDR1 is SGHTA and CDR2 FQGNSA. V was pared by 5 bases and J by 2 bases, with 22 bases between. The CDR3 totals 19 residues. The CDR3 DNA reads TGTGCCAGCAGCCCACGACAGCTTGGAGGGGGGGCTGGGGCCAACGTCCTGACTTTC. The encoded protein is CASSPRQLGGGAGANVLTF.

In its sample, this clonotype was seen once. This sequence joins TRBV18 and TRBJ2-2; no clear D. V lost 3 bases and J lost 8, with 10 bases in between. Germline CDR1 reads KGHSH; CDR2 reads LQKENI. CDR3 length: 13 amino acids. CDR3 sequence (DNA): TGTGCCAGCTCACCCGTTTCCGGAGGGGAGCTGTTTTTT. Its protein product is CASSPVSGGELFF.

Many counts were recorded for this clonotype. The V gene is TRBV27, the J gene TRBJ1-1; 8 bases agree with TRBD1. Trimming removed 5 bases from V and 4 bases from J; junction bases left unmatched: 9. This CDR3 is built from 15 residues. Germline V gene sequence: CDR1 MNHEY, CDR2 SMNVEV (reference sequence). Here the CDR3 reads CASSPWTGRATEAFF. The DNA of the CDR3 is TGTGCCAGCAGTCCTTGGACAGGGAGGGCCACTGAAGCTTTCTTT.

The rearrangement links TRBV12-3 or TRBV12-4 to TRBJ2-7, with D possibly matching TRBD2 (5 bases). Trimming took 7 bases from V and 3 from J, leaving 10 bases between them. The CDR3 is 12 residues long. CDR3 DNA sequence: TGTGCCAGCACCTCGGACTTCTACGAGCAGTACTTC. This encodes CASTSDFYEQYF.

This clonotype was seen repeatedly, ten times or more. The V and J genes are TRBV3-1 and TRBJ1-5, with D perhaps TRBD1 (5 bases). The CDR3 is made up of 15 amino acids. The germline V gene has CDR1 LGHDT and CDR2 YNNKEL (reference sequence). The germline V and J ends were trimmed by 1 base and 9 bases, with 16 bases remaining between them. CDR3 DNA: TGTGCCAGCAGCCAAGGGGTTGGGGGGATAGGGCCCCAGCATTTT. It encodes CASSQGVGGIGPQHF. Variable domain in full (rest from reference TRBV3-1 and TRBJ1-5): DTAVSQTPKYLVTQMGNDKSIKCEQNLGHDTMYWYKQDSKKFLKIMFSYNNKELIINETVPNRFSPKSPDKAHLNLHINSLELGDSAVYFCASSQGVGGIGPQHFGDGTRLSIL.

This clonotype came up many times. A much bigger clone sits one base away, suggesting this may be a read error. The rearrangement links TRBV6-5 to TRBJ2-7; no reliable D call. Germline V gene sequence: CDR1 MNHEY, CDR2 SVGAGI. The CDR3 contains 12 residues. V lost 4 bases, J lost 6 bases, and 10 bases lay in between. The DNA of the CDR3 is TGTGCCAGCAGTTCCCAAACCTGCGAGCAGTACTTC. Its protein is CASSSQTCEQYF.

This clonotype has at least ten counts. CDR3 nucleotide sequence: TGTGCCAGCAGCGCCCGCCTGGGGCAAGAGACCCAGTACTTC. It codes for CASSARLGQETQYF. The chain joins TRBV9 to TRBJ2-5; D not resolved. CDR3 length: 14 amino acids. Trimming shortened V by 3 bases and J by 2 bases, and 11 bases separated the two germline ends. Germline V gene sequence: CDR1 SGDLS, CDR2 YYNGEE. Supplemented by reference TRBV9 and TRBJ2-5, the full variable domain reads DSGVTQTPKHLITATGQRVTLRCSPRSGDLSVYWYQQSLDQGLQFLIQYYNGEERAKGNILERFSAQQFPDLHSELNLSSLELGDSALYFCASSARLGQETQYFGPGTRLLVL.